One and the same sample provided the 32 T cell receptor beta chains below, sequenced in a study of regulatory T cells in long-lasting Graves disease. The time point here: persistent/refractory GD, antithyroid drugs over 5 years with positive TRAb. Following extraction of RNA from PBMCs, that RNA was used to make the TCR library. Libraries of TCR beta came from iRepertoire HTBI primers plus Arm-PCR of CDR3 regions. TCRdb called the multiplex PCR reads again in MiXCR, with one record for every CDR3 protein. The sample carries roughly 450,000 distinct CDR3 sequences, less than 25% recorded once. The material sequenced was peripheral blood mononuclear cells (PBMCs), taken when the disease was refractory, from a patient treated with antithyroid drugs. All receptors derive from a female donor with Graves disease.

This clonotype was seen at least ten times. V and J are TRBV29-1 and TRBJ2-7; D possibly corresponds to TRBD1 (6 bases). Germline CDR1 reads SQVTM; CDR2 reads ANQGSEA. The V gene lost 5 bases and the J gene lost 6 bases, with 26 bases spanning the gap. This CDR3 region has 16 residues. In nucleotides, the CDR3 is TGCAGCGTTAGGGACCCTCCCGGGACATCCACCGGCGAGCAGTACTTC. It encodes CSVRDPPGTSTGEQYF.

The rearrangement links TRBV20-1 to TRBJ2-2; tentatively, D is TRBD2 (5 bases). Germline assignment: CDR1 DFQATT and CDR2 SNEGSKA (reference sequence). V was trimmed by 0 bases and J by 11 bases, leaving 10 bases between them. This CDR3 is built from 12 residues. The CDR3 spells CSAREMSGELFF. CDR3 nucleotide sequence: TGCAGTGCTAGAGAAATGAGCGGAGAGCTGTTTTTT.

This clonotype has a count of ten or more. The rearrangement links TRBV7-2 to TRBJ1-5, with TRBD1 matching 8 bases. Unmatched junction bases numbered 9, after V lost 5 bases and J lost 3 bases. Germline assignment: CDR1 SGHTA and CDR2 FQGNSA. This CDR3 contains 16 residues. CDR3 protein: CASSRSGTGTNQPQHF. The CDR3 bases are TGTGCCAGCAGCAGATCCGGGACAGGAACCAATCAGCCCCAGCATTTT.

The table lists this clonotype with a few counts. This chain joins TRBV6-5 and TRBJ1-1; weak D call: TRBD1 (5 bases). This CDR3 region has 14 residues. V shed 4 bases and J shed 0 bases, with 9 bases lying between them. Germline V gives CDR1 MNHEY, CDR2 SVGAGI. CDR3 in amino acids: CASSSRQLNTEAFF. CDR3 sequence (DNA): TGTGCCAGCAGTTCCAGACAGCTGAACACTGAAGCTTTCTTT.

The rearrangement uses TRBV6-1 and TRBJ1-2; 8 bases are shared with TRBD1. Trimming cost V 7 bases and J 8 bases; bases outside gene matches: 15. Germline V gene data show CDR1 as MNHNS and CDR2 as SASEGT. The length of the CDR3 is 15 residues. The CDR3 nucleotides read TGTGCCAGCACCCCGAGACAGGGGATAGGGGTGGGCTACACCTTC. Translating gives CASTPRQGIGVGYTF.

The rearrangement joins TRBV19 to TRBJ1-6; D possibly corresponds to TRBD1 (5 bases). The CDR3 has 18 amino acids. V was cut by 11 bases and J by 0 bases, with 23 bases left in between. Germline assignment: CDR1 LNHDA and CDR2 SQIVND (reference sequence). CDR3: CAHQGRQTTSSYNSPLHF. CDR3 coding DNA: TGTGCCCATCAGGGAAGGCAGACGACGAGCTCCTATAATTCACCCCTCCACTTT.

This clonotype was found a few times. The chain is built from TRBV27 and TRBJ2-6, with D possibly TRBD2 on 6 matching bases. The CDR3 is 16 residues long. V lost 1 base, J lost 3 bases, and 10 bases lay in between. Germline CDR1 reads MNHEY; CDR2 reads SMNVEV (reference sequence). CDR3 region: CASSLLQAGGANVLTF. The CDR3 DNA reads TGTGCCAGCAGTTTATTACAAGCGGGTGGGGCCAACGTCCTGACTTTC.

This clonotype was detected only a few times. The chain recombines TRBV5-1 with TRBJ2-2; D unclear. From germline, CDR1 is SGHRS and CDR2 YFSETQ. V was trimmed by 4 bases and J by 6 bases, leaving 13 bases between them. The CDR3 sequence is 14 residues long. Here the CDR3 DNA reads TGCGCCAGCAGCGGTAGGAGTATTTCCGGGGAGCTGTTTTTT. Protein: CASSGRSISGELFF.

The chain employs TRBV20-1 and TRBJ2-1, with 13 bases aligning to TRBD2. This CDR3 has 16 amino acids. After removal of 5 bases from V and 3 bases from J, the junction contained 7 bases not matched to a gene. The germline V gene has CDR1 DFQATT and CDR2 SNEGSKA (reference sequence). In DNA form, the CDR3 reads TGCAGTGCTGGACTAGCGGGAGTTCGGAGCTACAATGAGCAGTTCTTC. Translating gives CSAGLAGVRSYNEQFF.

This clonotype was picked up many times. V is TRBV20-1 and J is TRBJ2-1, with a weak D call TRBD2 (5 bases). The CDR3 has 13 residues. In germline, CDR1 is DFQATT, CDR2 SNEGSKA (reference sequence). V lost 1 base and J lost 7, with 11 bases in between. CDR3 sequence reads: CSARGGAANEQFF. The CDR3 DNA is TGCAGTGCTAGAGGGGGAGCGGCGAATGAGCAGTTCTTC.

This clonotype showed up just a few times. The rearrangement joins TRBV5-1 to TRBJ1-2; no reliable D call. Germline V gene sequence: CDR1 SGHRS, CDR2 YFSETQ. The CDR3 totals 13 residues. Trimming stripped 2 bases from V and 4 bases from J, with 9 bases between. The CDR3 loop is CASSFPGSYGYTF. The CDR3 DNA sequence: TGCGCCAGCAGCTTTCCGGGGTCCTATGGCTACACCTTC.

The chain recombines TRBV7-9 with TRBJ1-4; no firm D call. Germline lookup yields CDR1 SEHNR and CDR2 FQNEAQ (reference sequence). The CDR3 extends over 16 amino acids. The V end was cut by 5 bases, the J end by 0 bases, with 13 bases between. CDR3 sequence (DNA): TGTGCCAGCAGCCCTCCCGGGGTTGCAACTAATGAAAAACTGTTTTTT. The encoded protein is CASSPPGVATNEKLFF.

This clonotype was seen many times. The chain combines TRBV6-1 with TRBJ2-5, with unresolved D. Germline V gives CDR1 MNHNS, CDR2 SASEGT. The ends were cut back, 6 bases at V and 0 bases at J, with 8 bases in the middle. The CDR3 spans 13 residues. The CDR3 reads CASSRPNQETQYF. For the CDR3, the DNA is TGTGCCAGCAGCAGACCAAACCAAGAGACCCAGTACTTC.

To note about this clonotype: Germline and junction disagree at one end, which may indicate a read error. CDR3 in DNA: TGCAGTGCCCCGCCCGAAAAATCTGGGGCCAACGTCCCGACTTTC. It is translated as CSAPPEKSGANVPTF. The V and J genes are TRBV20-1 and TRBJ2-6; TRBD1 might be the D (5 bases). The CDR3 spans 15 residues. The germline gives CDR1 DFQATT, CDR2 SNEGSKA (reference sequence).

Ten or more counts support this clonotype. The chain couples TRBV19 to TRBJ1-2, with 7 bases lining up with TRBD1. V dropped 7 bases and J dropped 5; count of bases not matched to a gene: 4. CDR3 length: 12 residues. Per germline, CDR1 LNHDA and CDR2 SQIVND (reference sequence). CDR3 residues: CASNGGQYGYTF. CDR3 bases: TGTGCCAGTAATGGGGGACAGTATGGCTACACCTTC.

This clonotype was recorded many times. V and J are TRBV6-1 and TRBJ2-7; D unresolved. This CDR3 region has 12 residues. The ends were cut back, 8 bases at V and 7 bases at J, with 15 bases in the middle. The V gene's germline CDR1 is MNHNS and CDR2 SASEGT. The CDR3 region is CASLDRYWEQYF. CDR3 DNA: TGTGCCAGCCTCGACCGCTACTGGGAGCAGTACTTC.

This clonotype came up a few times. Here the CDR3 DNA reads TGTGCCAGCAGCACCAACAGCGCCTACGAGCAGTACTTC. Residues: CASSTNSAYEQYF. The V and J genes are TRBV5-4 and TRBJ2-7; D gene ambiguous. This CDR3 comprises 13 residues. V was pared by 4 bases and J by 2 bases, with 10 bases between. CDR1 is SGHNT and CDR2 is YYREEE in the germline V gene (reference sequence).

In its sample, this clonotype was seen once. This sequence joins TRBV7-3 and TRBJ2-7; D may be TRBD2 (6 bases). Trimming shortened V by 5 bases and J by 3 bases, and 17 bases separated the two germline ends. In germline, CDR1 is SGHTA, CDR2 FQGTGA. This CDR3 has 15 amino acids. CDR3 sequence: CASSRTSGLLYEQYF. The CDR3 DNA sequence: TGTGCCAGCAGCAGGACCTCGGGACTTCTCTACGAGCAGTACTTC. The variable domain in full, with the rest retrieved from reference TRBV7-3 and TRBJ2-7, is GAGVSQTPSNKVTEKGKYVELRCDPISGHTALYWYRQSLGQGPEFLIYFQGTGAADDSGLPNDRFFAVRPEGSVSTLKIQRTERGDSAVYLCASSRTSGLLYEQYFGPGTRLTVT.

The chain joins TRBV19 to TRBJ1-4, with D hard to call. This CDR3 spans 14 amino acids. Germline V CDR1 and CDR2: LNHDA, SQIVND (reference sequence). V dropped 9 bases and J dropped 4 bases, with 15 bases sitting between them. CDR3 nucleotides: TGTGCCAGCTCTTCGAACGGGTTTAATGAAAAACTGTTTTTT. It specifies CASSSNGFNEKLFF.

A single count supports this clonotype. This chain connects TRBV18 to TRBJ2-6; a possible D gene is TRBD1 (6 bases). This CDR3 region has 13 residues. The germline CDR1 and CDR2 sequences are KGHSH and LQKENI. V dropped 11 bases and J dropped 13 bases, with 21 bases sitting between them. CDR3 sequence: CAASGQSLGVLTF. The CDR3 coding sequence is TGTGCCGCCTCGGGACAATCCTTGGGAGTCCTGACTTTC.

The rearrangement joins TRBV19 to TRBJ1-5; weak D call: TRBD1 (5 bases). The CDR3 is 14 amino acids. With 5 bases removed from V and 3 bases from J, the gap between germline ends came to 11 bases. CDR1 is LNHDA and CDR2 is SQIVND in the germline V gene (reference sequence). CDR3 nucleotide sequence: TGTGCCAGTAGTGACGACAGTTTCAATCAGCCCCAGCATTTT. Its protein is CASSDDSFNQPQHF.

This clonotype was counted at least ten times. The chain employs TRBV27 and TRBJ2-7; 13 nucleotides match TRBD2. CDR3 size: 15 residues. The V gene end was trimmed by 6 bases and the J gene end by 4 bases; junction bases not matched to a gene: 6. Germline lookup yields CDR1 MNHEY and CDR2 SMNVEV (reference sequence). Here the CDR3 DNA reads TGTGCCAGCAGATTCGGGACTAGCGGGGTATACGAGCAGTACTTC. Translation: CASRFGTSGVYEQYF.

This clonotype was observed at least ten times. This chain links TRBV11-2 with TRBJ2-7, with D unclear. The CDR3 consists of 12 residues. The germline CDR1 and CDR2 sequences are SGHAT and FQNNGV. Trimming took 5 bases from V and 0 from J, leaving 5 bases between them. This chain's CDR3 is CASSRVSYEQYF. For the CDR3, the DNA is TGTGCCAGCAGCCGCGTCTCCTACGAGCAGTACTTC.

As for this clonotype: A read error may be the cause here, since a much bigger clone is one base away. CDR3 amino acids: CASKGQPQEAQYF. For the CDR3, the DNA is TGTGCCAGCAAGGGCCAACCCCAAGAGGCCCAGTACTTC. V usage is TRBV7-9 and J usage is TRBJ2-5; D not certain. Germline assignment: CDR1 SEHNR and CDR2 FQNEAQ (reference sequence). The CDR3 has 13 amino acids.

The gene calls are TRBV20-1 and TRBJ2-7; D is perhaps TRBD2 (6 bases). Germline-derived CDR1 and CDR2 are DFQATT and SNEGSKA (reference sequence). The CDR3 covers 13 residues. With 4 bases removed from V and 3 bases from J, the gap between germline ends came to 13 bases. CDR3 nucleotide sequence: TGCAGTGCTACCCCGGAGGGATTCTACGAGCAGTACTTC. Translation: CSATPEGFYEQYF.

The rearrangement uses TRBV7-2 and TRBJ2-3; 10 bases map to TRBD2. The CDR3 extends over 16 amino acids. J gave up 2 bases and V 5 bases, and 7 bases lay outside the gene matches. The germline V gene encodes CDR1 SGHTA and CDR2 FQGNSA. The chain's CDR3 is CASSRRAGGVTDTQYF. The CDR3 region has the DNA TGTGCCAGCAGCCGCAGAGCGGGGGGGGTCACAGATACGCAGTATTTT.

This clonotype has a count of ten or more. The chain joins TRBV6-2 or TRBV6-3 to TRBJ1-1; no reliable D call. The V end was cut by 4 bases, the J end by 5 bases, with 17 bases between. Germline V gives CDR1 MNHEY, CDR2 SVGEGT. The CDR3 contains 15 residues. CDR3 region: CASSSPREEMTEAFF. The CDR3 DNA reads TGTGCCAGCAGTTCGCCAAGGGAAGAAATGACTGAAGCTTTCTTT.

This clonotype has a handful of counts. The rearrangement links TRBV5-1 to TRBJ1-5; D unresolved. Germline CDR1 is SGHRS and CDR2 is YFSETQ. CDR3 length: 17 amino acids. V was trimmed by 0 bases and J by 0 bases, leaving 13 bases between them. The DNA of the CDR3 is TGCGCCAGCAGCTTGGGACCCCTTGACCATAGCAATCAGCCCCAGCATTTT. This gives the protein CASSLGPLDHSNQPQHF.

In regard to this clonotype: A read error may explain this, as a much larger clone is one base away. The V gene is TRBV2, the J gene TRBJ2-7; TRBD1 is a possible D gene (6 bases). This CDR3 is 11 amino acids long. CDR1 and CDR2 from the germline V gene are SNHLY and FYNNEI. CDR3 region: CVTWDTYEQYF. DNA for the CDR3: TGTGTCACCTGGGACACCTACGAGCAGTACTTC.

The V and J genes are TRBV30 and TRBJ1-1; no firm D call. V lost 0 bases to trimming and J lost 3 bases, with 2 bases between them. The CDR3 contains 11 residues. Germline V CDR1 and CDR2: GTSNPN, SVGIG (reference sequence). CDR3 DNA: TGTGCCTGGAGTGTTGACACTGAAGCTTTCTTT. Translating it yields CAWSVDTEAFF.

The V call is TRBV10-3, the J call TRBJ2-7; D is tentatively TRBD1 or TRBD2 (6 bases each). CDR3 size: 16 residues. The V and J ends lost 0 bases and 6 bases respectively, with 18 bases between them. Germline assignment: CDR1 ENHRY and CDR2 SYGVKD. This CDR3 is CAISESKYRGLAEQYF. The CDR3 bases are TGTGCCATCAGTGAGTCGAAATATCGGGGGCTGGCCGAGCAGTACTTC.

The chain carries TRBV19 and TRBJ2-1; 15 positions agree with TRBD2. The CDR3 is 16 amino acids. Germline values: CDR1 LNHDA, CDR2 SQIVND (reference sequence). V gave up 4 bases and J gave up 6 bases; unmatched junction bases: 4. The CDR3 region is CASSTQGLAGGNEQFF. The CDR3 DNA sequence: TGTGCCAGTAGTACGCAGGGACTAGCGGGAGGCAATGAGCAGTTCTTC.